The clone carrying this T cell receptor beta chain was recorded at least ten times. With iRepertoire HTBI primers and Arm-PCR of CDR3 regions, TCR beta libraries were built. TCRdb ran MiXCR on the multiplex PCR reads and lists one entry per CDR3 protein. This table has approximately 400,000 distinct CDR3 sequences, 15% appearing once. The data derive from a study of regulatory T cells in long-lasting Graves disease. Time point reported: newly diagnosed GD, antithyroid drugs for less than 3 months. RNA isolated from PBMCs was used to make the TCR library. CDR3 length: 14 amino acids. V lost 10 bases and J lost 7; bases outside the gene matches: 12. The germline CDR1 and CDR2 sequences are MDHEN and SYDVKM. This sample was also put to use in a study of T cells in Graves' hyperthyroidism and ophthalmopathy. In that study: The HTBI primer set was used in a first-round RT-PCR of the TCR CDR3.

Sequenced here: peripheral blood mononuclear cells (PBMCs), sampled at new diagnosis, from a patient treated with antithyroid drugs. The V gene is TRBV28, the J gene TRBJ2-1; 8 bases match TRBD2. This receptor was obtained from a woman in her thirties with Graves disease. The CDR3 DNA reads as TGTGCCACACAAGGGGCTAGCGGGTTTAATGAGCAGTTCTTC. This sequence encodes CATQGASGFNEQFF. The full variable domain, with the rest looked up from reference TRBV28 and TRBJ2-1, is DVKVTQSSRYLVKRTGEKVFLECVQDMDHENMFWYRQDPGLGLRLIYFSYDVKMKEKGDIPEGYSVSREKKERFSLILESASTNQTSMYLCATQGASGFNEQFFGPGTRLTVL.